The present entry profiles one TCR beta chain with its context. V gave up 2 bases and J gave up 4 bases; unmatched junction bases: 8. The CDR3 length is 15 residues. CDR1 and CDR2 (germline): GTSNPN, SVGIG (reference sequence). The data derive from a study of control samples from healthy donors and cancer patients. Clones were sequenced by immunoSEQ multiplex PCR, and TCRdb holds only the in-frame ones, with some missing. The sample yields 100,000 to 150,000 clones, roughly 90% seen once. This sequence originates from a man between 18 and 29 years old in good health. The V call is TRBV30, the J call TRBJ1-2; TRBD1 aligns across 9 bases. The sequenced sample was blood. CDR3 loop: CAWSPMTGGSYGYTF. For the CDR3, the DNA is TGTGCCTGGAGTCCCATGACAGGGGGGTCCTATGGCTACACCTTC.